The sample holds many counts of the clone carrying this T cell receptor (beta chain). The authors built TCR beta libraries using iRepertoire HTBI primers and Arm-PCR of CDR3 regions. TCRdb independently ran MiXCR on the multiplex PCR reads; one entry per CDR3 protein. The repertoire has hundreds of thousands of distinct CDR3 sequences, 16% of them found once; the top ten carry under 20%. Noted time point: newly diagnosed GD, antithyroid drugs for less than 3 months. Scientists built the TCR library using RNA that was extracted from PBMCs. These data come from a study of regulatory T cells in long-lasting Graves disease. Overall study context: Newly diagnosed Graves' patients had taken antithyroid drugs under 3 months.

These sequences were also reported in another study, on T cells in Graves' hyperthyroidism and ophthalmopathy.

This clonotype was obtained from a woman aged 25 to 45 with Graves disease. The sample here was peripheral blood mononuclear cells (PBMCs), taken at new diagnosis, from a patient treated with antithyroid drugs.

CDR3 sequence reads: CASSHEIGQVDTQYF. The CDR3 DNA reads TGTGCCAGCAGTCATGAGATCGGACAGGTGGATACGCAGTATTTT. The chain uses TRBV2 and TRBJ2-3, with 7 nucleotides matching TRBD1. Germline loops: CDR1 SNHLY, CDR2 FYNNEI. V gave up 5 bases and J gave up 6 bases; unmatched junction bases: 11. The CDR3 has 15 amino acids.